Sequencing of this T cell receptor beta chain was carried out in a study of T-cell reconstitution after alpha-beta-depleted transplantation in children. Overall study results and limits: Surviving thymic progenitors and recipient T cells were the source of high TCRbeta diversity at day 60 in some patients. About two months after transplant, alpha-beta T cells reportedly came from several hundred expanded graft clones. The authors attributed T-cell counts and diversity one year after transplant mostly to newly produced T cells.

As it was prepared, the TCRbeta library received unique molecular identifiers. TCRdb independently ran MiXCR on the PCR reads; one entry per CDR3 protein. The sample carries about a million distinct CDR3 sequences, roughly 29% recorded once. As for this clonotype: Its antigen remains unidentified.

Trimming left V 2 bases short and J 2 bases short, with 13 bases between. CDR3 size: 16 residues. Germline V gene sequence: CDR1 SGHTA, CDR2 FQGTGA. Sequenced material: PBMCs, mostly from graft donor cells, taken 360 days after TCRalphabeta/CD19-depleted stem cell transplant. The genes are TRBV7-3 and TRBJ2-1; weak D call: TRBD2 (6 bases). This clonotype originated in a boy in the first two years of life who had a stem cell transplant for SCID, so the T cells may come from the graft donor. The CDR3 sequence: CASSLGALAPYNEQFF. DNA of the CDR3: TGTGCCAGCAGCTTAGGGGCACTAGCCCCCTACAATGAGCAGTTCTTC.